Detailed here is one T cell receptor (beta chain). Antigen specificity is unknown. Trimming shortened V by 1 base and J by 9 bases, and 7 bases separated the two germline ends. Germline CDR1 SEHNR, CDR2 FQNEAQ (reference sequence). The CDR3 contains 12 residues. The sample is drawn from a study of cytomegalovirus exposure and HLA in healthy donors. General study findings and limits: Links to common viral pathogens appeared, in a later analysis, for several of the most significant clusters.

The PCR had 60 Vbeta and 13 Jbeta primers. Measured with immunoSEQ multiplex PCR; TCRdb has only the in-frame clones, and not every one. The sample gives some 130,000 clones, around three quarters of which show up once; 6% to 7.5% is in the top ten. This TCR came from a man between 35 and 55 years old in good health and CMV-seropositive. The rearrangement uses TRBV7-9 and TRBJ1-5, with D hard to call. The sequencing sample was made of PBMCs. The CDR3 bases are TGTGCCAGCAGCTTAGTTCCCTGGCCCCAGCATTTT. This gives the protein CASSLVPWPQHF.